This TCR beta chain was captured by sequencing in a study of blood T cell repertoires in COVID-19. Study background: COVID-19 samples, acute and convalescent, were from the United States, Italy and Spain. Nucleic acid was either cDNA or gDNA, and it came from T cells, B-cell-depleted T cells, or PBMCs.

Per the study methods: It was from reference gene primer amplification that nucleated cell counts were estimated. Here immunoSEQ multiplex PCR was the method, and the copy in TCRdb shows in-frame clones only, minus some. V and J calls plus clone size are reproduced from that table; the DNA served to infer D and trimming. The repertoire holds around 68,000 clones, with about 80% as singletons. V lost 8 bases to trimming and J lost 5 bases; unmatched junction nucleotides: 6. CDR1 is LGHDT, CDR2 YNNKEL, per germline (reference sequence). The CDR3 length is 12 residues. The chain is built from TRBV3-1 (or the pseudogene TRBV3-2) and TRBJ2-7; 7 bases map to TRBD1. What was sequenced was peripheral blood. The clonotype originates from a man of 80 years or more with active COVID-19. CDR3 DNA: TGTGCCAGCGCCAGACAGGGAAACGAGCAGTACTTC. It translates to CASARQGNEQYF.